This is a list of T cell receptor beta chains from one sample in a study of control samples from healthy donors and cancer patients. Clones were sequenced by immunoSEQ multiplex PCR, and TCRdb holds only the in-frame ones, with some missing. The sample holds about 84,000 clones, 90% to 95% seen once. Sequenced input: blood. The receptors come from a man over 45 in good health. CDR3s include the opening cysteine and the closing phenylalanine or tryptophan. The order of the fields is D gene, V gene, J gene, clone size, CDR3 DNA, CDR3 protein. A D gene is named only where the DNA matches it firmly. Clone size appears in some rows only: once, few, many, or a class for an expanded clone.

TRBD1	TRBV29-1	TRBJ2-7	.	TGCAGCTTCCGGGACAGTGCGGTAGGGCAGTACTTC	CSFRDSAVGQYF
.	TRBV19	TRBJ1-5	.	TGTGCCAGTGCTAATGGACAGCGACCTAATCAGCCCCAGCATTTT	CASANGQRPNQPQHF
.	TRBV19	TRBJ2-1	.	TGTGCCAGTAGCTATCGTTGGGCCTCCTACAATGAGCAGTTCTTC	CASSYRWASYNEQFF
.	TRBV7-2	TRBJ2-2	.	TGTGCCAGCAGCTTAGGCGGGGTGGGGGAGCTGTTTTTT	CASSLGGVGELFF
TRBD1	TRBV5-1	TRBJ1-4	.	TGCGCCAGCAGCTTACAGGGGAGCGGTAATGAAAAACTGTTTTTT	CASSLQGSGNEKLFF
.	TRBV6-1	TRBJ2-4	.	TGTGCCAGCAGTGAAGGTCCGGCGGCCAAAAACATTCAGTACTTC	CASSEGPAAKNIQYF
.	TRBV7-9	TRBJ1-4	.	TGTGCCAGCAGCTTACACGGGATGGAAAAACTGTTTTTT	CASSLHGMEKLFF
TRBD2	TRBV3-1/TRBV3-2	TRBJ2-3	.	TGTGCCAGCAGCCCTTTTAGCGGGGGCACAGATACGCAGTATTTT	CASSPFSGGTDTQYF
TRBD1	TRBV5-6	TRBJ1-6	once	TGTGCCAGCAGCCGGAGACAGGGGAGTCATTCACCCCTCCACTTT	CASSRRQGSHSPLHF
.	TRBV5-6	TRBJ2-3	.	TGTGCCAGCAGCTTGGGCAGGGCCACAGATACGCAGTATTTT	CASSLGRATDTQYF
TRBD1	TRBV19	TRBJ1-4	.	TGTGCCAGTAGTGGCCTCGGGACAGATAATGAAAAACTGTTTTTT	CASSGLGTDNEKLFF
.	TRBV7-2	TRBJ1-5	once	TGTGCCAGCAGCTTCCCTGGGTCGTATCAGCCCCAGCATTTT	CASSFPGSYQPQHF
.	TRBV3-1/TRBV3-2	TRBJ2-7	few	TGTGCCAGCAGCCAAGATTCAACTAGTTACGAGCAGTACTTC	CASSQDSTSYEQYF
TRBD1	TRBV19	TRBJ1-1	.	TGTGCCAGTAGTCCCCGGGGACAGGGGATGAACACTGAAGCTTTCTTT	CASSPRGQGMNTEAFF
TRBD1	TRBV27	TRBJ2-7	.	TGTGCCAGCAGTCTACAGGGGTTTTCTAACCACGAGCAGTACTTC	CASSLQGFSNHEQYF
.	TRBV7-2	TRBJ2-7	.	TGTGCCAGCAGTTCCAAGGGCGGGGCCAGCTCCTACGAGCAGTACTTC	CASSSKGGASSYEQYF
TRBD1	TRBV10-3	TRBJ1-3	once	TGTGCCATCAGTGGGGACAGTCAGGGAAACACCATATATTTT	CAISGDSQGNTIYF
TRBD1	TRBV15	TRBJ1-2	.	TGTGCCACCAGCAGACCCACCGGGACAGGGATTACCTATGGCTACACCTTC	CATSRPTGTGITYGYTF
.	TRBV2	TRBJ1-3	.	TGTGCCAGCAGTATTAGGTTTCAGGGGACTTCTGTCGGAAACACCATATATTTT	CASSIRFQGTSVGNTIYF
.	TRBV7-2	TRBJ1-2	.	TGTGCCAGCAGCCACGGCACTATGGGCTACACCTTC	CASSHGTMGYTF
.	TRBV7-2	TRBJ1-5	.	TGTGCCAGCAGCTTGATTGATAATCAGCCCCAGCATTTT	CASSLIDNQPQHF
.	TRBV7-9	TRBJ2-7	few	TGTGCCAGCAGCCGAGGCTACGAGCAGTACTTC	CASSRGYEQYF
TRBD1	TRBV12-5	TRBJ2-1	.	TGTGCTAGTGGTACTCGGACAGGGGTCAGTAATGAGCAGTTCTTC	CASGTRTGVSNEQFF
TRBD2	TRBV15	TRBJ2-5	.	TGTGCCACCAGCAGAGATGGGCTAGCGGAACAAGAGACCCAGTACTTC	CATSRDGLAEQETQYF
.	TRBV30	TRBJ1-1	.	TGTGCCTGTTGGAACGCTGAAGCTTTCTTT	CACWNAEAFF
TRBD1	TRBV4-1	TRBJ1-6	.	TGCGCCAGCAAACAGGGGGGCTCCTATAATTCACCCCTCCACTTT	CASKQGGSYNSPLHF
.	TRBV5-5	TRBJ2-7	.	TGTGCCAGCAGCTTGAGGGATTCTGGGTGGCAGACCTACGAGCAGTACTTC	CASSLRDSGWQTYEQYF
.	TRBV9	TRBJ2-3	.	TGTGCCAGCAGCGTAGGATTGGTGGACTTCACAGATACGCAGTATTTT	CASSVGLVDFTDTQYF
TRBD1	TRBV5-6	TRBJ1-4	.	TGTGCCAGCAGCTACGACAGGGGCTGGGAAAAACTGTTTTTT	CASSYDRGWEKLFF
.	TRBV7-2	TRBJ1-2	.	TGTGCCAGCAGCCCCCCAATCAACTATGGCTACACCTTC	CASSPPINYGYTF
.	TRBV5-1	TRBJ2-6	.	TGCGCCAGCAGCTCGTCGGGCTCTGGGGCCAACGTCCTGACTTTC	CASSSSGSGANVLTF
TRBD1	TRBV7-2	TRBJ1-4	.	TGTGCCAGCAGCTTGACAGGGGGCAGGGGGGAAAAACTGTTTTTT	CASSLTGGRGEKLFF
.	TRBV12-5	TRBJ2-5	.	TGTGCTAGTGCCCGGGCGGGAACACAAGAGACCCAGTACTTC	CASARAGTQETQYF
.	TRBV7-2	TRBJ1-1	.	TGTGCCAGCAGCTTAGATAAGGGATTGAACACTGAAGCTTTCTTT	CASSLDKGLNTEAFF